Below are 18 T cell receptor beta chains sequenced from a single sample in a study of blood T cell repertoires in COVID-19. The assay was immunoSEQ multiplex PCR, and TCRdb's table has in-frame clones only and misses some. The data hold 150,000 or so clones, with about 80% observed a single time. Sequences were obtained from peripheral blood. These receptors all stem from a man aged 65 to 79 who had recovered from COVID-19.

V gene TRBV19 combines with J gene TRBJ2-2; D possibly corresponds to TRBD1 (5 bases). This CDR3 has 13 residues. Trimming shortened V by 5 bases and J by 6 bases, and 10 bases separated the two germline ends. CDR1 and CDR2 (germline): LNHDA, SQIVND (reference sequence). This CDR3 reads CASSADSPGELFF. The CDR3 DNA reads TGTGCCAGTAGTGCTGACAGTCCCGGGGAGCTGTTTTTT.

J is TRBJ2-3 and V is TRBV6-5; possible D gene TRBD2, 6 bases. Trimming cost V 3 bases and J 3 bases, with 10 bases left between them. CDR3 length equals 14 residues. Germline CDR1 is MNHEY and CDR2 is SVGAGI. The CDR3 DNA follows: TGTGCCAGCAGTTATCGACTAGGGACAGATACGCAGTATTTT. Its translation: CASSYRLGTDTQYF.

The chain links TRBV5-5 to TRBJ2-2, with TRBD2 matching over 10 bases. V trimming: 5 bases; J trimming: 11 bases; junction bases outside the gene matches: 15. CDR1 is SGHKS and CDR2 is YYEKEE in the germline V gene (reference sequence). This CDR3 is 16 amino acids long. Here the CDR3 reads CASRWLAGAGSGELFF. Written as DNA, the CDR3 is TGTGCCAGCAGATGGCTAGCGGGAGCTGGGAGTGGAGAGCTGTTTTTT.

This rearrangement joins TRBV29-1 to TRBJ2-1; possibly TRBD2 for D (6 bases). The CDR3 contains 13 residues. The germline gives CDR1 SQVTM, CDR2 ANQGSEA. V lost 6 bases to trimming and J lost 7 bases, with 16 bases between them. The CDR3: CSVRDFPTNEQFF. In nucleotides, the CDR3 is TGCAGCGTCCGGGACTTCCCTACTAATGAGCAGTTCTTC.

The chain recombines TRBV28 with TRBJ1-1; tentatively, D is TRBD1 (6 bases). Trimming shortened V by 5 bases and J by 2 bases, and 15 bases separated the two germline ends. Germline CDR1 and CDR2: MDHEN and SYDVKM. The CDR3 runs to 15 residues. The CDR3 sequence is CASSPGTRHNTEAFF. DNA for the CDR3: TGTGCCAGCAGTCCTGGGACAAGGCATAACACTGAAGCTTTCTTT. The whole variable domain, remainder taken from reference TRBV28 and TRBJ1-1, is DVKVTQSSRYLVKRTGEKVFLECVQDMDHENMFWYRQDPGLGLRLIYFSYDVKMKEKGDIPEGYSVSREKKERFSLILESASTNQTSMYLCASSPGTRHNTEAFFGQGTRLTVV.

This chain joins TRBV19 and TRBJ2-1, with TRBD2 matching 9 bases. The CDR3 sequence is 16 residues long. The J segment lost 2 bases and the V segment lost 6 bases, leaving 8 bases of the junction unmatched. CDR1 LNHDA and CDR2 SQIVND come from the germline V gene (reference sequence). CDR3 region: CASSRLAANTYNEQFF. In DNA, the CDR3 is TGTGCCAGTAGCCGACTAGCGGCGAATACCTACAATGAGCAGTTCTTC.

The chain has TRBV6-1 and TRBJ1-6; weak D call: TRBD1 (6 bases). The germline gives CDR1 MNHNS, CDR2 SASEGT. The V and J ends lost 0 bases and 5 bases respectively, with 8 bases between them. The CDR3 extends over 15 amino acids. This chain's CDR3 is CASSEAGHNNSPLHF. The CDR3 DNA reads TGTGCCAGCAGTGAAGCGGGACACAATAATTCACCCCTCCACTTT.

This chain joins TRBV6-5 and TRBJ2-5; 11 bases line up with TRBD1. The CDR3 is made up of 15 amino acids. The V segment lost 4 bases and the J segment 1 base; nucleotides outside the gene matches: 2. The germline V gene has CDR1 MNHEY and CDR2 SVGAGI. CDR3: CASSWGQGVQETQYF. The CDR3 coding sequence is TGTGCCAGCAGTTGGGGACAGGGGGTCCAAGAGACCCAGTACTTC.

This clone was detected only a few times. The CDR3 DNA follows: TGTGCCACCAGGCCTAGCGGGAGCTCCTACGAGCAGTACTTC. The encoded protein is CATRPSGSSYEQYF. The rearrangement joins TRBV15 to TRBJ2-7, with 10 positions matching TRBD2. V lost 6 bases to trimming and J lost 0 bases; unmatched junction nucleotides: 2. This CDR3 has 14 amino acids. Per the germline V gene, CDR1 is LNHNV and CDR2 is YYDKDF (reference sequence).

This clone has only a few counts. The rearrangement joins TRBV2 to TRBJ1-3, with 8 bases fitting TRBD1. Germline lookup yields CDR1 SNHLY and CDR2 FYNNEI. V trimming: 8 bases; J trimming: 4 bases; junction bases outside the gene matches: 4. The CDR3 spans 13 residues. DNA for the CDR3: TGTGCCAGCGGACAGGGAGGCGGAAACACCATATATTTT. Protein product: CASGQGGGNTIYF. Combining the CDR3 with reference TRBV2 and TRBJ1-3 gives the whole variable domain EPEVTQTPSHQVTQMGQEVILRCVPISNHLYFYWYRQILGQKVEFLVSFYNNEISEKSEIFDDQFSVERPDGSNFTLKIRSTKLEDSAMYFCASGQGGGNTIYFGEGSWLTVV.

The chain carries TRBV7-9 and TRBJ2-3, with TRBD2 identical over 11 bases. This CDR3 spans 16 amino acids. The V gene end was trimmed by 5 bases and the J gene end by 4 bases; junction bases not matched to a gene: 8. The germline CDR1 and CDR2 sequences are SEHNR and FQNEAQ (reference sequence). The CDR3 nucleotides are TGTGCCAGCAGCCCCCCAACTAGCGGGAGTTCAGATACGCAGTATTTT. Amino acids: CASSPPTSGSSDTQYF. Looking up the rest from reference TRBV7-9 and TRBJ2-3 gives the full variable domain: DTGVSQNPRHKITKRGQNVTFRCDPISEHNRLYWYRQTLGQGPEFLTYFQNEAQLEKSRLLSDRFSAERPKGSFSTLEIQRTEQGDSAMYLCASSPPTSGSSDTQYFGPGTRLTVL.

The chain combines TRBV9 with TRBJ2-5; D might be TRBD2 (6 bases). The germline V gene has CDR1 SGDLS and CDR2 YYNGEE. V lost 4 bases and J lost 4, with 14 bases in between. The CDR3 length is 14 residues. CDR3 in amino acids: CASSRMGRSETQYF. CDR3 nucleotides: TGTGCCAGCAGCCGGATGGGGAGGTCAGAGACCCAGTACTTC.

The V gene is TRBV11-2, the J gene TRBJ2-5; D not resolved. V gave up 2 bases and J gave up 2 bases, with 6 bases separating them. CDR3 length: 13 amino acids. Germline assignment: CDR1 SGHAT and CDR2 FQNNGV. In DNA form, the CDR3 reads TGTGCCAGCAGCTTATCCCCACAAGAGACCCAGTACTTC. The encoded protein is CASSLSPQETQYF.

The CDR3 sequence is CASSVVSTGNTEAFF. CDR3 coding DNA: TGTGCCAGCAGCGTAGTGAGTACAGGTAACACTGAAGCTTTCTTT. The chain joins TRBV9 to TRBJ1-1; D is possibly TRBD1 (5 bases). Germline loops: CDR1 SGDLS, CDR2 YYNGEE. This CDR3 is 15 amino acids long. V lost 0 bases to trimming and J lost 2 bases, with 11 bases between them.

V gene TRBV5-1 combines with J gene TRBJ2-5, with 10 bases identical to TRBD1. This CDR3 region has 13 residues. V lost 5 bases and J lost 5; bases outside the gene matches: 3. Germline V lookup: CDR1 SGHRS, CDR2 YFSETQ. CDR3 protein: CASRRDRGETQYF. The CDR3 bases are TGCGCCAGCAGGCGGGACAGGGGTGAGACCCAGTACTTC.

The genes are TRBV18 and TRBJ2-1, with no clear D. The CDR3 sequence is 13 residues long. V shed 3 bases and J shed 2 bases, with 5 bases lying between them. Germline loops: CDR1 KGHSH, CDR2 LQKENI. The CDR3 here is CASSPNAYNEQFF. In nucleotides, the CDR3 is TGTGCCAGCTCACCCAATGCCTACAATGAGCAGTTCTTC.

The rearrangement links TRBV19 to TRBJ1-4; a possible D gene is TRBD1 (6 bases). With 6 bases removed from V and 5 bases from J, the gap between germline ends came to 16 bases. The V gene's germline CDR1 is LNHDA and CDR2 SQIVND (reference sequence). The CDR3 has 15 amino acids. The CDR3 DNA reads TGTGCCAGTAGGACTACAGGGTGGGAAAATGAAAAACTGTTTTTT. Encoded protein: CASRTTGWENEKLFF.

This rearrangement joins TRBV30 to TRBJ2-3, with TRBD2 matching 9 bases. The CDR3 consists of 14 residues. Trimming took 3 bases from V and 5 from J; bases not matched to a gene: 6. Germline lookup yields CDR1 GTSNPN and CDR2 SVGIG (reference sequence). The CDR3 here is CAWRSAGGVDTQYF. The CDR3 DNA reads TGTGCCTGGAGATCCGCGGGAGGGGTAGATACGCAGTATTTT.